This TCR beta chain is from a study of blood T cell repertoires in COVID-19. Looking at the study overall: Acute and convalescent COVID-19 samples came from the United States, Italy and Spain.

The data were produced by immunoSEQ multiplex PCR, yet TCRdb's version contains in-frame clones alone and is incomplete. Of 130,000 or so clones in the sample, roughly 88% were seen once. The CDR3 has 14 residues. Germline values: CDR1 SNHLY, CDR2 FYNNEI. Trimming removed 6 bases from V and 6 bases from J, with 15 bases in between. The V gene is TRBV2, the J gene TRBJ1-5; D unclear. This sequence was found in a man in his fifties or sixties with acute or convalescent COVID-19. Sequenced material: peripheral blood. DNA of the CDR3: TGTGCCAGCAGGGGAGGCCAAGCCTTTCAGCCCCAGCATTTT. Translated: CASRGGQAFQPQHF.